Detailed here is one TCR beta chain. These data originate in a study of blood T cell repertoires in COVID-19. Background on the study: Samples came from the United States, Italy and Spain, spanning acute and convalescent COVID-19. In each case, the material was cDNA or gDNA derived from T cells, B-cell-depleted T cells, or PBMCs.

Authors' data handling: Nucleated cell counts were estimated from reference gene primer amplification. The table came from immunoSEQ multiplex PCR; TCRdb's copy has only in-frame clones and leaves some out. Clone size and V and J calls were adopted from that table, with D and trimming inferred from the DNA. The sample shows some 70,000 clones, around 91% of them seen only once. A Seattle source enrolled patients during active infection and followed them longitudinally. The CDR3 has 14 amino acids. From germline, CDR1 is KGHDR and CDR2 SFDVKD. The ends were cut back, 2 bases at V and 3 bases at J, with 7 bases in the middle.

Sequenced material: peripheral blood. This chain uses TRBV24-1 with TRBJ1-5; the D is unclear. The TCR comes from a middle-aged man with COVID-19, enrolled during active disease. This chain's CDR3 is CATSDSQINQPQHF. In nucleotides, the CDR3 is TGTGCCACCAGTGATTCACAAATCAATCAGCCCCAGCATTTT.